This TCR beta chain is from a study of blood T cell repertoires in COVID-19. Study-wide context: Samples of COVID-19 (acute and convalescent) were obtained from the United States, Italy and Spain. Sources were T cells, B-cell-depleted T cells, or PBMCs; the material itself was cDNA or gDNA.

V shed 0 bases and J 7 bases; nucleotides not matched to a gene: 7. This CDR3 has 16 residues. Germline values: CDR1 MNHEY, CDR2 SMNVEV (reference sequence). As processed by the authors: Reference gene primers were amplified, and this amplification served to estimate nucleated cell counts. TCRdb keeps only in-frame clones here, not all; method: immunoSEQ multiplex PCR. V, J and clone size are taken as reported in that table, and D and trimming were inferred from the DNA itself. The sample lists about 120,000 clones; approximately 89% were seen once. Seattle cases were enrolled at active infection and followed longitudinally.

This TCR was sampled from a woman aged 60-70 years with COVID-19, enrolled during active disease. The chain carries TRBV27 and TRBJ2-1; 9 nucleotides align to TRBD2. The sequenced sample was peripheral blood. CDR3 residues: CASSLSFLAGLNEQFF. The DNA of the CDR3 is TGTGCCAGCAGTTTATCATTCCTAGCGGGGTTGAATGAGCAGTTCTTC.